A single sample gave rise to the 23 T cell receptor beta chains below, sequenced in a study of shared clonotypes between healthy human individuals. The data were produced by immunoSEQ multiplex PCR, yet TCRdb's version contains in-frame clones alone and is incomplete. The sample has approximately 2.4 million clones, around 95% seen once; the top ten hold around 0.13%. Sequencing was carried out using naive CD4+ T cells sorted from blood. Subset meaning: CD45RA+ positively selected. All receptors derive from a man aged 18 to 30 in good health.

The chain links TRBV2 to TRBJ1-2; 7 bases are shared with TRBD1. Germline V gene data show CDR1 as SNHLY and CDR2 as FYNNEI. The V and J ends lost 6 bases and 4 bases, in that order; junction bases with no gene match: 5. The CDR3 totals 13 residues. The CDR3 spells CASREGQPYGYTF. CDR3 coding DNA: TGTGCCAGCAGAGAGGGACAGCCCTATGGCTACACCTTC.

The chain joins TRBV28 to TRBJ2-7; tentatively, D is TRBD1 (5 bases). CDR3 length: 15 residues. V gave up 2 bases and J gave up 4 bases, with 15 bases separating them. The germline gives CDR1 MDHEN, CDR2 SYDVKM. The chain's CDR3 is CASSLRPKGVYEQYF. In DNA, the CDR3 is TGTGCCAGCAGTTTACGACCGAAAGGGGTTTACGAGCAGTACTTC.

The genes are TRBV2 and TRBJ2-1, with D possibly TRBD2 on 5 matching bases. The germline V gene has CDR1 SNHLY and CDR2 FYNNEI. The CDR3 is 13 amino acids. V lost 4 bases, J lost 6 bases, and 10 bases lay in between. For the CDR3, the DNA is TGTGCCAGCAGTGCGGACGGAGGCAATGAGCAGTTCTTC. Amino acids: CASSADGGNEQFF.

The CDR3 coding sequence is TGTGCCAGCAGCCCGGGACTAGTGGCTATTAATGAGCAGTTCTTC. It encodes CASSPGLVAINEQFF. V and J are TRBV27 and TRBJ2-1, with 8 bases that match TRBD2. This CDR3 region has 15 residues. Germline V gene data show CDR1 as MNHEY and CDR2 as SMNVEV (reference sequence). V shed 6 bases and J 7 bases; nucleotides not matched to a gene: 11.

This clone was picked up one time. The sample carries other DNA sequences with the same CDR3. This chain connects TRBV18 to TRBJ2-5; perhaps TRBD1 as D (6 bases). In germline, CDR1 is KGHSH, CDR2 LQKENI. V was shortened by 4 bases and J by 4 bases, with 7 bases between the two germline ends. There are 12 residues in the CDR3. The DNA of the CDR3 is TGTGCCAGCTCACAAGGGGGAGAGACCCAGTACTTC. Translated: CASSQGGETQYF.

Worth noting for this clone: This CDR3 is also generated by other DNA sequences in the sample. The chain uses TRBV15 and TRBJ2-5; 8 bases are shared with TRBD2. The J segment lost 5 bases and the V segment lost 5 bases, leaving 7 bases of the junction unmatched. This CDR3 spans 14 amino acids. The V gene's germline CDR1 is LNHNV and CDR2 YYDKDF (reference sequence). The DNA for the CDR3 is TGTGCCACCAGCCGGGAGGGAGGGGGGGAGACCCAGTACTTC. Protein sequence: CATSREGGGETQYF.

This clone is a singleton in its sample. The rearrangement links TRBV29-1 to TRBJ2-7; D unclear. In germline, CDR1 is SQVTM, CDR2 ANQGSEA. V gave up 4 bases and J gave up 6 bases, with 19 bases separating them. This CDR3 has 14 amino acids. CDR3 nucleotides: TGCAGCGTTGGGAAGGCACCACCATGGGGCGAGCAGTACTTC. It codes for CSVGKAPPWGEQYF.

This clone was counted a single time. The chain couples TRBV5-6 to TRBJ2-5; D perhaps matches TRBD1 (5 bases). Germline assignment: CDR1 SGHDT and CDR2 YYEEEE. Between the trimmed V and J ends, which lost 2 bases and 5 bases, there was a span of 10 bases. The CDR3 loop spans 13 amino acids. The CDR3 bases are TGTGCCAGCAGCTTCTACAGGTTGGAGACCCAGTACTTC. Translated, it gives CASSFYRLETQYF.

Comment on this clone: The sample holds other DNA sequences that translate to the same CDR3. The chain is built from TRBV27 and TRBJ2-5, with 7 bases that match TRBD1. The CDR3 consists of 12 residues. V was clipped by 3 bases and J by 5 bases; unmatched bases: 0. Germline assignment: CDR1 MNHEY and CDR2 SMNVEV (reference sequence). In DNA form, the CDR3 reads TGTGCCAGCAGTTTCAGGGGGGAGACCCAGTACTTC. Its translation is CASSFRGETQYF.

The chain carries TRBV7-9 and TRBJ1-1, with no clear D. Germline V gene data show CDR1 as SEHNR and CDR2 as FQNEAQ (reference sequence). The CDR3 totals 13 residues. The V and J ends lost 3 bases and 1 base respectively, with 6 bases between them. Here the CDR3 DNA reads TGTGCCAGCAGCTTCGACCCGAACACTGAAGCTTTCTTT. Protein sequence: CASSFDPNTEAFF.

The chain recombines TRBV6-4 with TRBJ2-1; no firm D call. This CDR3 has 13 residues. Germline loops: CDR1 MRHNA, CDR2 SNTAGT. V was cut by 2 bases and J by 8 bases, with 10 bases left in between. The CDR3 nucleotides are TGTGCCAGCAGTGACGGGGTAGGCCATGAGCAGTTCTTC. As protein: CASSDGVGHEQFF.

The genes are TRBV5-1 and TRBJ1-1, with D perhaps TRBD1 (6 bases). The CDR3 has 16 residues. Germline V gene data show CDR1 as SGHRS and CDR2 as YFSETQ. Trimming took 2 bases from V and 2 from J, leaving 16 bases between them. CDR3 sequence (DNA): TGCGCCAGCAGCTTCGATCTTCGGGGGGCTAACACTGAAGCTTTCTTT. It yields the protein CASSFDLRGANTEAFF.

The V gene is TRBV7-9, the J gene TRBJ1-4, with TRBD1 matching 12 bases. Germline trimming cut 4 bases from V and 12 bases from J; bases unmatched to any gene: 6. Germline CDR1 and CDR2: SEHNR and FQNEAQ (reference sequence). The CDR3 sequence is 14 residues long. This CDR3 is CASSSGTGGFELFF. CDR3 sequence (DNA): TGTGCCAGCAGCTCCGGGACAGGGGGCTTTGAACTGTTTTTT.

V is TRBV19 and J is TRBJ1-4; 11 bases fit TRBD1. Per the germline V gene, CDR1 is LNHDA and CDR2 is SQIVND (reference sequence). The ends lost 4 bases at V and 7 bases at J; junction bases unmatched: 5. CDR3 size: 15 residues. For the CDR3, the DNA is TGTGCCAGTAGTACCGGACAGGGGGCAAGTGAAAAACTGTTTTTT. It codes for CASSTGQGASEKLFF.

This clone was counted a single time. The rearrangement joins TRBV6-1 to TRBJ1-2, with a possible D match to TRBD1 (5 bases). CDR3 length equals 15 residues. Germline V CDR1 and CDR2: MNHNS, SASEGT. Trimming removed 2 bases at V and 4 bases at J, with 14 bases between. The DNA for the CDR3 is TGTGCCAGCAGTGAATTTCGGGGGTTTGGCTATGGCTACACCTTC. This translates into CASSEFRGFGYGYTF.

V gene TRBV10-3 combines with J gene TRBJ2-3; 8 bases are a match to TRBD2. This CDR3 has 15 residues. Trimming cost V 5 bases and J 1 base; bases outside gene matches: 5. The V gene's germline CDR1 is ENHRY and CDR2 SYGVKD. In nucleotides, the CDR3 is TGTGCCATCAGTAGCGGGAGAGTGGGCACAGATACGCAGTATTTT. Encoded protein: CAISSGRVGTDTQYF.

The V gene is TRBV6-1, the J gene TRBJ2-7, with D hard to call. Deletions cut 6 bases from V and 4 bases from J, with 13 bases between. Germline V gene data show CDR1 as MNHNS and CDR2 as SASEGT. The CDR3 spans 13 residues. CDR3 coding DNA: TGTGCCAGCAGGGCACTGGGTGAATACGAGCAGTACTTC. This gives the protein CASRALGEYEQYF.

The chain has TRBV5-1 and TRBJ2-3, with 7 bases aligning to TRBD1. From germline, CDR1 is SGHRS and CDR2 YFSETQ. V lost 5 bases to trimming and J lost 2 bases; unmatched junction nucleotides: 5. The CDR3 contains 14 residues. CDR3 sequence (DNA): TGCGCCAGCAGGCAGGGGGAAATCACAGATACGCAGTATTTT. As protein: CASRQGEITDTQYF.

This chain joins TRBV9 and TRBJ1-4; D call uncertain. The CDR3 runs 15 residues. V was shortened by 2 bases and J by 2 bases, with 10 bases between the two germline ends. Germline CDR1 reads SGDLS; CDR2 reads YYNGEE. CDR3 coding DNA: TGTGCCAGCAGCGTTAGCATCCTCACTAATGAAAAACTGTTTTTT. Protein product: CASSVSILTNEKLFF.

The V gene is TRBV7-2, the J gene TRBJ2-7, with 8 bases aligning to TRBD1. Trimming cost V 3 bases and J 2 bases; bases outside gene matches: 6. The CDR3 is made up of 15 amino acids. Germline loops: CDR1 SGHTA, CDR2 FQGNSA. The DNA of the CDR3 is TGTGCCAGCAGCTTCCCCGGGACAGGCACCTACGAGCAGTACTTC. This encodes CASSFPGTGTYEQYF.

This sequence joins TRBV7-9 and TRBJ2-6; tentative D call: TRBD2 (5 bases). This CDR3 region has 16 residues. Trimming took off 5 bases at V and 4 bases at J, with 15 bases between the two ends. Germline-derived CDR1 and CDR2 are SEHNR and FQNEAQ (reference sequence). The chain's CDR3 is CASSRTLIPGANVLTF. CDR3 in DNA: TGTGCCAGCAGCCGGACTCTTATACCCGGGGCCAACGTCCTGACTTTC.

The chain employs TRBV5-4 and TRBJ1-1, with 7 bases lining up with TRBD1. CDR1 SGHNT and CDR2 YYREEE come from the germline V gene (reference sequence). With V trimmed by 3 bases and J by 5 bases, 7 bases remained unmatched. The CDR3 length is 14 residues. The CDR3 DNA reads as TGTGCCAGCAGCTCAAATCAGGGGGGAACTGAAGCTTTCTTT. Translated, it gives CASSSNQGGTEAFF.

The V and J genes are TRBV2 and TRBJ2-1; D is possibly TRBD1 or TRBD2 (5 bases each). V dropped 6 bases and J dropped 10 bases, with 13 bases sitting between them. CDR1 is SNHLY and CDR2 is FYNNEI in the germline V gene. The CDR3 loop spans 12 amino acids. CDR3: CASSQGPGEQFF. CDR3 nucleotides: TGTGCCAGCAGCCAGGGCCCGGGGGAGCAGTTCTTC.